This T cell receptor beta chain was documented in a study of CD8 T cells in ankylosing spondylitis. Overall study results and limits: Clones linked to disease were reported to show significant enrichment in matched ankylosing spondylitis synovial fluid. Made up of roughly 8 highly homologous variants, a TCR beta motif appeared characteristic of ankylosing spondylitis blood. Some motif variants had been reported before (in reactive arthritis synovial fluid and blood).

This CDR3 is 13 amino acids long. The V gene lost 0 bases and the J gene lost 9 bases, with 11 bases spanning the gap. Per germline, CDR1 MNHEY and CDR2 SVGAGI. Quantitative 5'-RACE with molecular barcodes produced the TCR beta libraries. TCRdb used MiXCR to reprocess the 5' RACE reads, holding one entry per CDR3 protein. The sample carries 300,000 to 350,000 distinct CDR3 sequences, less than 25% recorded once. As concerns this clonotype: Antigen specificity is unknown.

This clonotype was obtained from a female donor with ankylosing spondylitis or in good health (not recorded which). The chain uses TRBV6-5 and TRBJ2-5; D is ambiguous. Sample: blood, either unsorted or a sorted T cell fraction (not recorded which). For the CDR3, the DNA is TGTGCCAGCAGTTACTCCCGGAGCCCGGCCCAGTACTTC. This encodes CASSYSRSPAQYF.